This T cell receptor beta chain came from a study of T cells after yellow fever vaccination. Study context: In the case of low-cell-number fractions, SMART-Seq v4 Ultra Low Input was used for preparation. Findings of the study overall: Reappearing after the booster were most of the clones from primary vaccination (around 95% CD4, 88% CD8). Of the clonotypes, a small share occurred in both CD4 and CD8 compartments.

The 5'RACE template-switching step produced TCR cDNA and added a universal primer site and UMIs. TCRdb ran MiXCR on the 5' RACE reads and lists one entry per CDR3 protein. This table holds approximately 580,000 distinct CDR3 sequences, about a sixth found once. The length of the CDR3 is 15 residues. Germline CDR1 and CDR2: SGHAT and FQNNGV. V gave up 3 bases and J gave up 4 bases, with 14 bases separating them. Notes on this clonotype: Antigen specificity is unknown.

The chain links TRBV11-2 to TRBJ2-3, with D possibly TRBD1 on 6 matching bases. The sequences come from PBMCs, collected 5 days after the first yellow fever vaccination. The clonotype originates from a man aged 18 to 29 who received the YFV17D yellow fever vaccine. The CDR3 DNA follows: TGTGCCAGCAGCTTTGATCAGGGGTCGGCAGATACGCAGTATTTT. As protein: CASSFDQGSADTQYF.